This T cell receptor (beta chain) was sequenced in a study of blood T cells in healthy people across ages. Broader study findings: Estimates drawn from one million T cells were deemed to understate diversity. Diversity was higher, and naive CD4+ cells more numerous, in long-lived donors than in aged donors. A conclusive naive versus antigen-experienced comparison was prevented by the unsorted PBMCs.

Trimming removed 2 bases at V and 8 bases at J, with 6 bases between. The germline CDR1 and CDR2 sequences are MNHNS and SASEGT. This CDR3 is built from 11 residues. Primed by a sample-barcoded 5' primer and a J-beta primer mix, a second PCR proceeded for 7 to 11 cycles. TCRdb itself ran the 5' RACE reads through MiXCR, one entry per CDR3 protein. The profile shows about 1,600,000 distinct CDR3 sequences, 42% of them singletons. The sample holds a few counts of this clonotype. Its antigen is not known. The draw of peripheral blood yielded ten milliliters from each donor. The clonotype was recovered from a woman in her late teens or twenties in good health. Sequenced material: blood. This sequence joins TRBV6-1 and TRBJ1-2; D is uncertain. CDR3 loop: CASSEWAGYTF. In DNA form, the CDR3 reads TGTGCCAGCAGTGAATGGGCAGGCTACACCTTC.